This record looks at one T cell receptor beta chain sequence and its context. With V trimmed by 7 bases and J by 1 base, 4 bases remained unmatched. The length of the CDR3 is 14 residues. Germline values: CDR1 SNHLY, CDR2 FYNNEI. The data are from a study of cytomegalovirus exposure and HLA in healthy donors. In the PCR, 60 Vbeta and 13 Jbeta primers were used. The protocol was immunoSEQ multiplex PCR, while the TCRdb copy is restricted to in-frame clones and leaves out a portion. Altogether around 170,000 clones are present, approximately 71% being singletons, with the ten largest covering approximately 1.5%.

V and J are TRBV2 and TRBJ2-4; 7 nucleotides match TRBD2. The receptor's source is a girl aged 10 to 17 in good health and CMV-seronegative. Sample: PBMCs. The CDR3 DNA sequence: TGTGCCAGCAAGAGCGGGGTGGCCAAAAACATTCAGTACTTC. This translates into CASKSGVAKNIQYF.